Below, one TCR beta chain is given with its context. Germline CDR1 reads SGHNT; CDR2 reads YENEEA. The germline V and J ends were trimmed by 5 bases and 3 bases, with 17 bases remaining between them. The CDR3 covers 15 residues. Clones were sequenced by immunoSEQ multiplex PCR, and TCRdb holds only the in-frame ones, with some missing. The sample has 25,000 to 35,000 clones; roughly 89% are singletons. The source of the sample is a study of blood T cell repertoires in COVID-19. In the study overall: COVID-19 samples collected from the United States, Italy and Spain covered acute and convalescent phases. T cells, B-cell-depleted T cells, or PBMCs supplied cDNA or gDNA.

The source is a man aged 60 to 69 with active COVID-19. The specimen was peripheral blood. The chain recombines TRBV11-3 with TRBJ2-7, with D maybe TRBD1 (6 bases). CDR3 loop: CASSAGAAPYYEQYF. The CDR3 DNA is TGTGCCAGCAGCGCAGGGGCGGCTCCTTACTACGAGCAGTACTTC.